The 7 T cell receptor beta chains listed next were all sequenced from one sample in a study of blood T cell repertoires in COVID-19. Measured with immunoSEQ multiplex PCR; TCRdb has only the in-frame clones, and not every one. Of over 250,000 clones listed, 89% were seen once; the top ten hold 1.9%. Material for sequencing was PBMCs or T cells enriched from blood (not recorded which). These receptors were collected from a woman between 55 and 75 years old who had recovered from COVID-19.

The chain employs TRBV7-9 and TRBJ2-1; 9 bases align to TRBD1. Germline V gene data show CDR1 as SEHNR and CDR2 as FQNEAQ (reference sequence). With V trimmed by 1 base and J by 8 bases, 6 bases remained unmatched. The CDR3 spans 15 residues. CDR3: CASSLGGQGSDEQFF. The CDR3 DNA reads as TGTGCCAGCAGCTTAGGGGGACAGGGAAGCGATGAGCAGTTCTTC.

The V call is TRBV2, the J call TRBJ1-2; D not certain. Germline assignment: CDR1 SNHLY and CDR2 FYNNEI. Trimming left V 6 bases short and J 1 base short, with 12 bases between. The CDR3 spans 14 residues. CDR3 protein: CASSVTQVNYGYTF. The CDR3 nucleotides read TGTGCCAGCAGCGTGACACAAGTTAACTATGGCTACACCTTC.

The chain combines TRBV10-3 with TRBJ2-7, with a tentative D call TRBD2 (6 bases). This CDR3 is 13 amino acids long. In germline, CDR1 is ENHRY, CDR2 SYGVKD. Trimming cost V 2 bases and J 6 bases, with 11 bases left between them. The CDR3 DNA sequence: TGTGCCATCAGTGAGCGGGGAGGCGGCGAGCAGTACTTC. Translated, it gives CAISERGGGEQYF.

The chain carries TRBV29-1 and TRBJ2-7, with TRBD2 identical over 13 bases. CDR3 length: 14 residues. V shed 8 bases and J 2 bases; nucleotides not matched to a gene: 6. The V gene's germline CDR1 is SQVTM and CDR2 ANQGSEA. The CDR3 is CSSSGTSGTYEQYF. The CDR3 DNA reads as TGCAGCTCTTCCGGGACTAGCGGGACCTACGAGCAGTACTTC.

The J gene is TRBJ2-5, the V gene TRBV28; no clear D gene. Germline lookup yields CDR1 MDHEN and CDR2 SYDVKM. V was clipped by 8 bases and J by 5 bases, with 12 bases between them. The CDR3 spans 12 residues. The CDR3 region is CASGVRWETQYF. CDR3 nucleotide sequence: TGTGCCAGCGGAGTTAGGTGGGAGACCCAGTACTTC.

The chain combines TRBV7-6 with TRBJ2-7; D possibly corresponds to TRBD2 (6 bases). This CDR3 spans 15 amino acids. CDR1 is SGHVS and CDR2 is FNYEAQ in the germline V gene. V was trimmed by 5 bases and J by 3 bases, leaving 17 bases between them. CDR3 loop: CASSPAGKRGYEQYF. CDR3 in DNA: TGTGCCAGCAGCCCCGCGGGGAAGAGGGGCTACGAGCAGTACTTC.

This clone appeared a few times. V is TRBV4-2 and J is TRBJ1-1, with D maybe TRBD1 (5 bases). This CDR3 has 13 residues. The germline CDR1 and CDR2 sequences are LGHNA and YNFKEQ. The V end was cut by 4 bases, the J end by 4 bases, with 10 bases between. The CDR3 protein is CASSPRGITEAFF. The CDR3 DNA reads TGTGCCAGCAGCCCCCGGGGGATCACTGAAGCTTTCTTT.